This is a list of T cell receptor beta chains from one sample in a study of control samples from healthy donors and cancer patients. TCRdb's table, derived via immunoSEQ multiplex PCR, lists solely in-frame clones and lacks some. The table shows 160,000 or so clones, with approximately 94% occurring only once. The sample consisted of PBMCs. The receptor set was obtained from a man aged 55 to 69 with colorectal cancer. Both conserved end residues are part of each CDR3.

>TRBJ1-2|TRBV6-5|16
CASSYGGNLANYGYTF
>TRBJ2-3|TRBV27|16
CASSLGLGVGADTQYF
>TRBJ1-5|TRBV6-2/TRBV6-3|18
CASSYTAEDIGGNQPQHF
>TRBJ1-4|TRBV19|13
CATRRGGNEKLFF
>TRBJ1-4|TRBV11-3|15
CASSYLGQTNEKLFF
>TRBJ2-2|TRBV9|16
CASSVVASGNTGELFF
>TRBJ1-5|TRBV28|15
CASSLPGTENQPQHF
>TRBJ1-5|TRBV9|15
CASSPGTGSGQPQHF
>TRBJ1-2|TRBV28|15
CASSSTEGGRGGYTF
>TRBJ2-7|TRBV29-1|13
CSVKTSDTYEQYF
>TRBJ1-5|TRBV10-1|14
CASDGRGGNQPQHF
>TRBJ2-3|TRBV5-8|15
CASSLGSGGTDTQYF
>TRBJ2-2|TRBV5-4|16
CASSFNRVQNTGELFF
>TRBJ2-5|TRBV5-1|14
CASSFDRYQETQYF
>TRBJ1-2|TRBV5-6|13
CASSPTGGYGYTF
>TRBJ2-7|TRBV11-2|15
CASSLARRVGLEQYF
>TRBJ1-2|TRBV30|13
CAWSGGTGFGYTF
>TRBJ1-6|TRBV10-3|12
CAIGVGNSPLHF
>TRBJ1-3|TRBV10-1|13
CASEDPNGDTIYF
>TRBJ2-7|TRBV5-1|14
CASSLDRALYEQYF
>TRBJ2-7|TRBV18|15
CASSPDRTRSYEQYF
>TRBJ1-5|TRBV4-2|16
CASSPYHSGGDQPQHF
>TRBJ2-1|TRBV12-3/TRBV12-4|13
CASSFTRFNEQFF
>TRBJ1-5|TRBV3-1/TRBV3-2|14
CASSQGGQDQPQHF
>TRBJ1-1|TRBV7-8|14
CASSFGRIDSEAFF
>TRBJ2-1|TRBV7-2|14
CASSFSGAWNEQFF
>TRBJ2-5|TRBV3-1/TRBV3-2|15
CASSQGADPQETQYF
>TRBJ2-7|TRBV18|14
CASSPGQGPYEQYF
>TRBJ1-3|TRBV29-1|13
CSGQRGSGNTIYF
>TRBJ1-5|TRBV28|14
CASSSGQGSQPQHF
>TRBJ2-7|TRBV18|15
CASSPGQGRNYEQYF
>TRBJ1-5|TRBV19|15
CASSIKGTSNQPQHF
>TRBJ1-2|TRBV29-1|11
CSVVGGDGYTF
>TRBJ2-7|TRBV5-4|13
CASSLEGWNEQYF
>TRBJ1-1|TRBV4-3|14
CASSQDRVGTEAFF
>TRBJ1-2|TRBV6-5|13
CASSRDRERGYTF
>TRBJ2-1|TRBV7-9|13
CASSLRGNNEQFF
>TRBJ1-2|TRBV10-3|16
CAISDEGARTNYGYTF
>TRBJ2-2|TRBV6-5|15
CASSRDRGNTGELFF
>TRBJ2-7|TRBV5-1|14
CASSLAGSSYEQYF
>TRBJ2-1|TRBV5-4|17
CASQQSPGGGARNEQFF
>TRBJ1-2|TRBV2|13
CASRGQGAYGYTF